The 19 T cell receptor beta chains given below trace back to one sample, sequenced in a study of T cells in women clearing cervical HPV infection. Sequencing was performed with immunoSEQ multiplex PCR; in TCRdb, only in-frame clones are kept and a portion is missing. Its table records about 46,000 clones. Source material: blood buffy coat. Every receptor here comes from a woman aged 18-70 years with a cervical HPV16 infection that either progressed to CIN3+ or cleared (not recorded which).

About this clone: From the germline J gene comes the end of the CDR3, since the read stops 3 residues before it. V and J are TRBV11-3 and TRBJ1-1; D is unclear. The CDR3 has 12 residues. Germline CDR1 and CDR2: SGHNT and YENEEA. CDR3 amino acids: CASSPRGFVAFF. CDR3 DNA, as far as it was read: TGTGCCAGCAGCCCTCGCGGGTTCGTG.

In regard to this clone: Read data end 3 residues before the CDR3 end; the end is taken from the germline J gene. The V call is TRBV7-3, the J call TRBJ2-7; TRBD1 agrees at 7 bases. The CDR3 consists of 13 residues. Unmatched junction bases numbered 6, after V lost 4 bases and J lost 6 bases. Germline V gene lookup returns CDR1 SGHTA and CDR2 FQGTGA. Incomplete CDR3 DNA: TGTGCCAGCAGCTCCACGACAGGGAGCGAG. Translation gives CASSSTTGSE. The whole CDR3 reads CASSSTTGSEQYF.

Regarding this clone: The read ends 3 residues before the CDR3 terminus; that terminus is restored from the germline J gene. This chain uses TRBV7-2 with TRBJ2-1, with TRBD2 identical over 9 bases. With 6 bases clipped from V and 6 bases from J, the junction kept 9 bases outside the gene matches. CDR1 and CDR2 from the germline V gene are SGHTA and FQGNSA. CDR3 length: 15 residues. The chain's CDR3 is CASSQSGRLSNEQFF. The CDR3 bases that were read are TGTGCCAGCAGTCAAAGCGGGAGGCTAAGCAATGAG. The full variable domain, with the rest looked up from reference TRBV7-2 and TRBJ2-1, is GAGVSQSPSNKVTEKGKDVELRCDPISGHTALYWYRQSLGQGLEFLIYFQGNSAPDKSGLPSDRFSAERTGGSVSTLTIQRTQQEDSAVYLCASSQSGRLSNEQFFGPGTRLTVL.

For this clone: The CDR3 end is not reached by the read, which stops 3 residues before it; the germline J gene fills it in. The J gene is TRBJ1-2, the V gene TRBV7-8; weak D call: TRBD1 (5 bases). This CDR3 contains 14 residues. The V end lost 2 bases, the J end lost 7 bases, and 14 bases lay between the germline ends. Germline V gives CDR1 SGHVS, CDR2 FQNEAQ. The CDR3 sequence is CASSLTSGRSGYTF. Incomplete CDR3 DNA: TGTGCCAGCAGCTTAACGTCAGGGCGGAGTGGC.

Note on this clone: The read ends 3 residues before the CDR3 terminus; that terminus is restored from the germline J gene. The genes are TRBV30 and TRBJ2-3; TRBD1 matches 8 bases. The CDR3 length is 14 residues. The germline gives CDR1 GTSNPN, CDR2 SVGIG (reference sequence). The CDR3 reads CAWSGTGSRETQYF. The covered CDR3 bases are TGTGCCTGGAGTGGGACAGGGAGTAGGGAGACG.

In the case of this clone: The CDR3 end falls 3 residues outside the read, so it is completed with the germline J gene. The rearrangement uses TRBV19 and TRBJ1-2; D unclear. The CDR3 sequence is 16 residues long. The germline V gene has CDR1 LNHDA and CDR2 SQIVND (reference sequence). CDR3 DNA, as far as it was read: TGTGCCAGTAGTATAAGGAGCGGGTCCTTCACAGATACC. Amino acids: CASSIRSGSFTDT. The entire CDR3 is CASSIRSGSFTDTYTF.

With regard to this clone: The read ends 3 residues before the CDR3 terminus; that terminus is restored from the germline J gene. The genes are TRBV5-4 and TRBJ2-2, with 9 bases aligning to TRBD2. The CDR3 contains 14 residues. From germline, CDR1 is SGHNT and CDR2 YYREEE (reference sequence). With 2 bases clipped from V and 8 bases from J, the junction kept 4 bases outside the gene matches. The DNA read from the CDR3 is TGTGCCAGCAGCTTTCGGCTAGCGGGGGGGGAG. The encoded protein is CASSFRLAGGE. The entire CDR3 is CASSFRLAGGELFF. Combining the CDR3 with reference TRBV5-4 and TRBJ2-2 gives the whole variable domain ETGVTQSPTHLIKTRGQQVTLRCSSQSGHNTVSWYQQALGQGPQFIFQYYREEENGRGNFPPRFSGLQFPNYSSELNVNALELDDSALYLCASSFRLAGGELFFGEGSRLTVL.

The CDR3 bases that were read are TGTGCCAGCAGATTTACAGGGGTTAGCAATCAGCCC. It encodes CASRFTGVSNQP. The entire CDR3 reads CASRFTGVSNQPYTF. The V and J genes are TRBV6-2 or TRBV6-3 and TRBJ1-2, with TRBD1 matching 7 bases. From the germline J gene comes the end of the CDR3, since the read stops 3 residues before it. The germline V gene has CDR1 MNHEY and CDR2 SVGEGT. The length of the CDR3 is 15 residues.

Turning to this clone: Read sequence stops 3 residues before the CDR3 end, and the germline J gene provides the missing end. The rearrangement joins TRBV12-3 or TRBV12-4 to TRBJ2-5, with D possibly matching TRBD1 (5 bases). V was cut by 3 bases and J by 2 bases, with 7 bases left in between. The length of the CDR3 is 13 residues. Incomplete CDR3 DNA: TGTGCCAGCAGTTTCGACAGTCAAGAGACC. Its translation: CASSFDSQET. The CDR3 as a whole reads CASSFDSQETQYF.

As to this clone: Sequencing ends 3 residues short of the CDR3 end; the germline J gene provides the rest. This chain uses TRBV5-1 with TRBJ1-5; D not certain. CDR1 is SGHRS, CDR2 YFSETQ, per germline. CDR3 length: 15 residues. V was cut by 0 bases and J by 5 bases, with 12 bases left in between. The sequenced part of the CDR3 DNA is TGCGCCAGCAGCTTGGATGGGCAACAAGATCAGCCC. Translated: CASSLDGQQDQP. The entire CDR3 sequence reads CASSLDGQQDQPQHF. The full variable domain, completed using reference TRBV5-1 and TRBJ1-5, is KAGVTQTPRYLIKTRGQQVTLSCSPISGHRSVSWYQQTPGQGLQFLFEYFSETQRNKGNFPGRFSGRQFSNSRSEMNVSTLELGDSALYLCASSLDGQQDQPQHFGDGTRLSIL.

Comment on this clone: The read terminates 3 residues ahead of where the CDR3 ends, so the germline J gene completes it. The V gene is TRBV18, the J gene TRBJ2-1, with 7 bases fitting TRBD2. Losses at the gene ends were 0 bases for V and 4 bases for J; bases not matched to a gene: 12. CDR3 length: 18 residues. CDR1 and CDR2 (germline): KGHSH, LQKENI. This chain's CDR3 is CASSPPPGEGPIYNEQFF. CDR3 DNA (partial): TGTGCCAGCTCACCACCTCCGGGGGAGGGCCCTATTTACAATGAG.

As regards this clone: The read ends 3 residues shy of where the CDR3 ends; the end is completed using the germline J gene. The V call is TRBV29-1, the J call TRBJ2-3; D remains ambiguous. V was pared by 1 base and J by 0 bases, with 8 bases between. This CDR3 has 14 residues. Germline CDR1 SQVTM, CDR2 ANQGSEA. The CDR3 DNA, read in part, is TGCAGCGTTGAAGTAACAGCTAGCACAGATACG. Encoded protein: CSVEVTASTDT. The CDR3 in full is CSVEVTASTDTQYF.

Remarks on this clone: The CDR3 is cut off 3 residues early in the read; its end comes from the germline J gene. The chain carries TRBV7-9 and TRBJ2-7; D possibly corresponds to TRBD1 (6 bases). CDR3 length: 14 amino acids. V was shortened by 5 bases and J by 1 base, with 12 bases between the two germline ends. Per the germline V gene, CDR1 is SEHNR and CDR2 is FQNEAQ (reference sequence). The CDR3 bases that were read are TGTGCCAGCAGCGAAGGGACATATTCCTACGAG. Its translation: CASSEGTYSYE. The full CDR3 protein reads CASSEGTYSYEQYF.

As to this clone: The read terminates 3 residues ahead of where the CDR3 ends, so the germline J gene completes it. The rearrangement joins TRBV2 to TRBJ1-3, with D tentatively TRBD1 (5 bases). Trimming stripped 7 bases from V and 0 bases from J, with 10 bases between. The CDR3 consists of 14 residues. Per the germline V gene, CDR1 is SNHLY and CDR2 is FYNNEI. CDR3 DNA, as far as it was read: TGTGCCAGCAAACAGGAGAGCTCTGGAAACACC. Translated, it gives CASKQESSGNT. The whole CDR3 sequence reads CASKQESSGNTIYF.

Worth noting for this clone: The read falls 3 residues short of the CDR3 end, and the missing part is taken from the germline J gene. The V call is TRBV6-2 or TRBV6-3, the J call TRBJ2-5; 7 bases align to TRBD1. Per the germline V gene, CDR1 is MNHEY and CDR2 is SVGEGT. The CDR3 consists of 11 residues. J was trimmed by 3 bases and V by 11 bases; bases with no gene match: 3. The chain's CDR3 is CAGGQEETQYF. The part of the CDR3 DNA that was read is TGTGCCGGCGGACAGGAAGAGACC.

Comment on this clone: The read comes to an end 3 residues before the CDR3 does, leaving the germline J gene to fill in the end. The chain has TRBV30 and TRBJ1-5; TRBD1 might be the D (6 bases). The CDR3 sequence is 13 residues long. Trimming removed 1 base from V and 6 bases from J, with 10 bases in between. Germline lookup yields CDR1 GTSNPN and CDR2 SVGIG (reference sequence). The CDR3 DNA, read in part, is TGTGCCTGGAGTGGACAGACAGGTCAGCCC. Protein: CAWSGQTGQP. In full, the CDR3 reads CAWSGQTGQPQHF.

The CDR3 is CASTNSYEQYF. The CDR3 DNA, read in part, is TGTGCCAGCACCAACTCCTACGAG. V is TRBV12-3 or TRBV12-4 and J is TRBJ2-7; D remains ambiguous. The sequenced fragment ends 3 residues before the CDR3 boundary, so the rest is inferred from the germline J gene. This CDR3 region has 11 residues. The V end was cut by 7 bases, the J end by 0 bases, with 4 bases between.

Concerning this clone: The missing CDR3 end, 3 residues past where the read stops, is filled in from the germline J gene. The V and J genes are TRBV20-1 and TRBJ1-5; 9 positions agree with TRBD1. In germline, CDR1 is DFQATT, CDR2 SNEGSKA (reference sequence). The CDR3 covers 16 residues. V trimming: 3 bases; J trimming: 4 bases; junction bases outside the gene matches: 10. The CDR3 loop reads CSASSGQGARNQPQHF. CDR3 DNA, as far as it was read: TGCAGTGCTAGCTCGGGACAGGGAGCAAGGAATCAGCCC.

In regard to this clone: The CDR3 end falls 3 residues outside the read, so it is completed with the germline J gene. The chain carries TRBV6-2 or TRBV6-3 and TRBJ2-5; 9 bases fit TRBD1. CDR1 and CDR2 from the germline V gene are MNHEY and SVGEGT. This CDR3 contains 17 residues. The DNA read from the CDR3 is TGTGCCAGCAGTTTTCCGGGGACAGGGATGTTCACAGATACC. It encodes CASSFPGTGMFTDT. The whole CDR3 sequence is CASSFPGTGMFTDTQYF.